This is a list of T cell receptor beta chains from one sample in a study of post-analysis software for immune sequencing data. TCRdb processed the PCR reads anew with MiXCR; each CDR3 protein has one entry. The sample holds under 650,000 distinct CDR3 sequences, around 44% seen once. Material: blood. All receptors derive from a girl aged 5 to 17 with multiple sclerosis. CDR3s include the opening cysteine and the closing phenylalanine or tryptophan. Each record gives: clone size, J gene, V gene, D gene, CDR3 protein, CDR3 DNA. A D gene is named only where the DNA matches it firmly. Clone sizes are given selectively: once, few, many, or a class where the clone is expanded.

>.|TRBJ2-5|TRBV12-3/TRBV12-4|.
CASSPGTGGEKTQYF
TGTGCCAGCAGTCCGGGGACCGGCGGTGAGAAGACCCAGTACTTC
>few|TRBJ1-2|TRBV6-6|TRBD1
CAGRGGLGYGYTF
TGTGCCGGTCGAGGGGGCTTAGGGTATGGCTACACCTTC
>few|TRBJ2-1|TRBV12-3/TRBV12-4|.
CASSFGRGANEQFF
TGTGCCAGCAGTTTTGGTAGGGGGGCAAATGAGCAGTTCTTC
>.|TRBJ1-2|TRBV12-3/TRBV12-4|.
CASSLVGTQGYTF
TGTGCCAGCAGTTTAGTTGGTACTCAAGGCTACACCTTC
>once|TRBJ1-6|TRBV9|TRBD1
CASSATGAASPLHF
TGTGCCAGCAGCGCGACAGGGGCTGCTTCACCCCTCCACTTT
>few|TRBJ1-6|TRBV14|.
CASSQERANSPLHF
TGTGCCAGCAGCCAAGAAAGGGCTAATTCACCCCTCCACTTT
>.|TRBJ2-2|TRBV12-3/TRBV12-4|.
CASSYGRWDTGELFF
TGTGCCAGCAGTTACGGCCGGTGGGACACCGGGGAGCTGTTTTTT
>.|TRBJ1-1|TRBV7-9|TRBD1
CASSPGQGNPGAFF
TGTGCCAGCAGCCCCGGACAGGGAAACCCTGGAGCTTTCTTT
>.|TRBJ2-5|TRBV27|TRBD2
CASSSYIAGGSNPETQYF
TGTGCCAGCAGTTCTTACATAGCGGGGGGCTCTAATCCGGAGACCCAGTACTTC
>few|TRBJ2-3|TRBV6-5|.
CASSYSKGLGDTQYF
TGTGCCAGCAGTTACTCCAAGGGACTTGGAGATACGCAGTATTTT
>.|TRBJ2-3|TRBV2|.
CASSELIGSTDTQYF
TGTGCCAGCAGTGAACTTATCGGTAGCACAGATACGCAGTATTTT
>once|TRBJ1-4|TRBV27|.
CASSLEGSEKLFF
TGTGCCAGCAGTTTAGAAGGGAGTGAAAAACTGTTTTTT
>.|TRBJ2-1|TRBV11-1|.
CASTPMSGAYNEQFF
TGTGCCAGCACCCCCATGAGTGGGGCCTACAATGAGCAGTTCTTC
>.|TRBJ2-1|TRBV10-3|TRBD1
CAISAGQGVYNEQFF
TGTGCCATCAGCGCCGGACAGGGGGTCTACAATGAGCAGTTCTTC
>.|TRBJ2-6|TRBV25-1|TRBD1
CASRGQGAPGANVLTF
TGTGCCAGCAGGGGACAGGGGGCGCCTGGGGCCAACGTCCTGACTTTC
>.|TRBJ2-1|TRBV12-3/TRBV12-4|TRBD2
CASSFRLAGGQSSYNEQFF
TGTGCCAGCAGTTTTAGGCTAGCGGGAGGGCAGAGCTCCTACAATGAGCAGTTCTTC
>many|TRBJ2-7|TRBV10-3|.
CAISEVSRDLSREQYF
TGTGCCATCAGTGAGGTTAGTCGGGACCTCTCCCGGGAGCAGTACTTC
>.|TRBJ2-5|TRBV5-1|.
CASSLAVASKETQYF
TGCGCCAGCAGCTTGGCCGTGGCTAGTAAGGAGACCCAGTACTTC
>.|TRBJ2-3|TRBV7-9|.
CASSLATGDTQYF
TGTGCCAGCAGCTTAGCTACGGGAGATACGCAGTATTTT
>.|TRBJ2-5|TRBV29-1|TRBD1
CSVERGQGSKTQYF
TGCAGCGTCGAGAGGGGACAGGGGTCGAAGACCCAGTACTTC
>.|TRBJ2-7|TRBV12-3/TRBV12-4|.
CASGRVAYEQYF
TGTGCCAGCGGCCGGGTCGCCTACGAGCAGTACTTC
>.|TRBJ2-1|TRBV20-1|.
CSARIPAYNEQFF
TGCAGTGCTAGAATACCAGCCTACAATGAGCAGTTCTTC
>.|TRBJ2-3|TRBV5-1|TRBD2
CASRSTSGIGTDTQYF
TGCGCCAGTCGCAGTACAAGCGGGATCGGCACAGATACGCAGTATTTT
>.|TRBJ2-5|TRBV2|.
CASRDPGQAWGTQYF
TGTGCCAGCAGAGATCCGGGCCAGGCTTGGGGGACCCAGTACTTC
>.|TRBJ2-3|TRBV11-3|.
CASSSRQDLGSDTQYF
TGTGCCAGCAGCTCGCGGCAGGACCTAGGGTCGGATACGCAGTATTTT
>few|TRBJ2-1|TRBV12-3/TRBV12-4|.
CASSLGASGNNEQFF
TGTGCCAGCAGTTTAGGGGCAAGCGGTAACAATGAGCAGTTCTTC
>.|TRBJ2-7|TRBV7-2|.
CASSRPGYEQYF
TGTGCCAGCAGCCGTCCGGGCTACGAGCAGTACTTC
>.|TRBJ1-2|TRBV29-1|.
CSVEDRGQIYGYTF
TGCAGCGTTGAAGATCGAGGGCAGATCTATGGCTACACCTTC
>.|TRBJ2-3|TRBV5-1|.
CTSSFKTDTQYF
TGCACCAGCAGCTTCAAAACAGATACGCAGTATTTT
>.|TRBJ2-5|TRBV2|.
CASSEESAGETQYF
TGTGCCAGCAGTGAAGAGTCAGCAGGGGAGACCCAGTACTTC
>few|TRBJ2-1|TRBV6-5|.
CASSPEGRQGRDEQFF
TGTGCCAGCAGCCCAGAGGGGAGGCAGGGAAGGGATGAGCAGTTCTTC
>.|TRBJ2-7|TRBV6-5|.
CASSYSQSSYEQYF
TGTGCCAGCAGTTACTCTCAGTCTTCCTACGAGCAGTACTTC
>.|TRBJ2-2|TRBV10-1|.
CASRDGTNPGELFF
TGCGCCAGCAGGGATGGGACAAATCCCGGGGAGCTGTTTTTT
>.|TRBJ2-3|TRBV20-1|.
CSARWAATDTQYF
TGCAGTGCTAGATGGGCGGCCACAGATACGCAGTATTTT
>.|TRBJ2-7|TRBV12-3/TRBV12-4|TRBD2
CASSLGGLAGEQYF
TGTGCCAGCAGTTTAGGGGGACTAGCAGGGGAGCAGTACTTC
>few|TRBJ2-7|TRBV6-5|.
CASSYFASSYEQYF
TGTGCCAGCAGTTACTTTGCTAGCAGCTACGAGCAGTACTTC
>.|TRBJ2-7|TRBV20-1|TRBD2
CSARDGSSGRYEQYF
TGCAGTGCTAGAGATGGGAGTAGCGGGAGGTACGAGCAGTACTTC
>.|TRBJ1-1|TRBV20-1|.
CSAREGRWTEAFF
TGCAGTGCTAGAGAAGGGCGTTGGACTGAAGCTTTCTTT
>.|TRBJ2-1|TRBV18|TRBD2
CASSPLTSGGAHEQFF
TGTGCCAGCTCACCTCTTACTAGCGGGGGGGCTCACGAGCAGTTCTTC
>few|TRBJ2-1|TRBV19|.
CASSTRGHSRYNEQFF
TGTGCCAGTAGTACGCGGGGACACTCCCGTTACAATGAGCAGTTCTTC
>few|TRBJ2-4|TRBV10-3|.
CAISESAGELKNIQYF
TGTGCCATCAGTGAGTCCGCAGGGGAGTTGAAAAACATTCAGTACTTC
>.|TRBJ2-1|TRBV5-1|TRBD2
CASSAGLAGNEQFF
TGCGCCAGCAGCGCGGGACTAGCGGGGAATGAGCAGTTCTTC
>few|TRBJ1-5|TRBV4-1|TRBD1
CASSQETGLGRNQPQHF
TGCGCCAGCAGCCAAGAGACAGGGCTTGGGCGCAATCAGCCCCAGCATTTT
>.|TRBJ1-5|TRBV2|.
CASSRRDSNQPQHF
TGTGCCAGCAGCCGCCGGGACAGCAATCAGCCCCAGCATTTT
>.|TRBJ2-1|TRBV5-1|.
CASSLARGLLGGEQFF
TGCGCCAGCAGCTTGGCCCGGGGGCTGCTTGGGGGTGAGCAGTTCTTC